The rows below give T cell receptor beta chains drawn from one sample of a study of T-cell reconstitution after alpha-beta-depleted transplantation in children. TCRdb re-derived calls from the PCR reads in MiXCR, one entry per CDR3 protein. The repertoire has about 230,000 distinct CDR3 sequences, 11% of them found once; the top ten carry approximately 30%. The source was PBMCs, collected before TCRalphabeta/CD19-depleted stem cell transplant. These TCRs come from a child in the first two years of life with acute myeloid leukemia, due to receive a stem cell transplant. CDR3s include the opening cysteine and the closing phenylalanine or tryptophan. A D gene is named only where the DNA matches it firmly. A row's size may be missing; if present it is once, few, many or a size class.

j_call	d_call	clone_size	v_call	cdr3_nt	cdr3_aa
TRBJ1-2	-	many	TRBV3-1	TGTGCCAGCAGTCCCCCGACAGGAGGACTGGCCTTC	CASSPPTGGLAF
TRBJ2-5	-	many	TRBV6-5	TGTGCCAGCAGTTACACCTTAGGCGGGGACGAGACCCAGTACTTC	CASSYTLGGDETQYF
TRBJ2-7	TRBD2	few	TRBV4-1	TGCGCCAGCAGCCTCGAGCGGGACGGGACCGAGCAGTACTTC	CASSLERDGTEQYF
TRBJ2-1	TRBD1	many	TRBV9	TGTGCCAGCAGCGTAGCGGGACAGGGTTACAATGAGCAGTTCTTC	CASSVAGQGYNEQFF
TRBJ2-3	-	few	TRBV11-1	TGTGCCAGCAGCTTAGGCCTCGGGGGAGTCTATTCCACAGATACGCAGTATTTT	CASSLGLGGVYSTDTQYF
TRBJ2-5	TRBD1	many	TRBV27	TGTGCCAGCAGTTCAGGGGGCGCGGGCGAGACCCAGTACTTC	CASSSGGAGETQYF
TRBJ2-3	-	many	TRBV12-3/TRBV12-4	TGTGCCAGCAGACACTCTCCAGTGGGCCCAGATACGCAGTATTTT	CASRHSPVGPDTQYF
TRBJ2-1	TRBD1	many	TRBV5-1	TGCGCCAGCAGCTTAGGGACAGTCGATAATGAGCAGTTCTTC	CASSLGTVDNEQFF
TRBJ2-3	TRBD1	many	TRBV7-6	TGTGCCAGCAGTCACCGCGGACAGGGAGCAGATACGCAGTATTTT	CASSHRGQGADTQYF
TRBJ2-1	TRBD2	many	TRBV10-3	TGTGCCATCAGTGATACAAGACTAGCGGGAGGAGATGAGCAGTTCTTC	CAISDTRLAGGDEQFF
TRBJ2-1	-	many	TRBV20-1	TGCAGTGCTATCGGGGCAAATGAGCAGTTCTTC	CSAIGANEQFF
TRBJ2-1	TRBD1	many	TRBV7-2	TGTGCCAGCAGCCCGTCCCGGGACAGCAATGAGCAGTTCTTC	CASSPSRDSNEQFF
TRBJ2-3	-	many	TRBV7-9	TGTGCCAGCAGCCCGATTAACACAGATACGCAGTATTTT	CASSPINTDTQYF
TRBJ2-7	TRBD2	many	TRBV20-1	TGCAGTGCTAGGGCTAGCGGGAGGACTTTCGAGCAGTACTTC	CSARASGRTFEQYF
TRBJ2-1	-	many	TRBV7-9	TGTGCCAGCCACGATCCTTACAATGAGCAGTTCTTC	CASHDPYNEQFF
TRBJ2-3	TRBD2	-	TRBV30	TGTGCCTGGGGGCTAGCGGGAGATACGCAGTATTTT	CAWGLAGDTQYF
TRBJ1-2	TRBD1	many	TRBV6-5	TGTGCCAGCAGTTACTTGGGACAGACTAACTATGGCTACACCTTC	CASSYLGQTNYGYTF
TRBJ1-2	TRBD1	many	TRBV5-1	TGCGCCAGCAGCCCGGGGACAGGAGGTTTGGGCTACACCTTC	CASSPGTGGLGYTF
TRBJ2-3	TRBD2	many	TRBV10-3	TGTGCCATCAGTGGAGGGACTAGTCGGGCAGATACGCAGTATTTT	CAISGGTSRADTQYF
TRBJ2-7	TRBD2	many	TRBV18	TGTGCCAGCTCACTAAATAGCGGGAGATCCCACGAGCAGTACTTC	CASSLNSGRSHEQYF
TRBJ1-6	-	many	TRBV3-1	TGTGCCAGCAGCCAGGAAGGGGGTAGGCCCCTCCACTTT	CASSQEGGRPLHF
TRBJ2-7	-	many	TRBV10-2	TGCGCCAGCAGTGGTGCTGCCGGGTACGAGCAGTACTTC	CASSGAAGYEQYF
TRBJ1-4	-	many	TRBV11-2	TGTGCCAGCAGCTTAGGGGTCGATGAAAAACTGTTTTTT	CASSLGVDEKLFF
TRBJ2-7	TRBD2	-	TRBV3-1	TGTGCCAGCAGCCAAGATCGCCTAGCGGAAACCTTTTCCTACGAGCAGTACTTC	CASSQDRLAETFSYEQYF
TRBJ1-4	-	many	TRBV29-1	TGCAGCGTTGAAGGCAGAGCTAATGAAAAACTGTTTTTT	CSVEGRANEKLFF
TRBJ2-1	TRBD2	many	TRBV19	TGTGCCAGTAGTATAGTCCTAGCGGTCTACAATGAGCAGTTCTTC	CASSIVLAVYNEQFF
TRBJ1-2	-	many	TRBV7-9	TGTGCCAGCAGCTTTATCAGCTATGGCTACACCTTC	CASSFISYGYTF
TRBJ2-5	-	many	TRBV11-2	TGTGCCAGCAGCGCACCGGGACCTCAAGAGACCCAGTACTTC	CASSAPGPQETQYF